The 26 T cell receptor beta chains below come from one sample, sequenced in a study of human T cells and chemical hapten exposure. TCRdb re-derived calls from the RACE reads in MiXCR, one entry per CDR3 protein. The sample lists 25,000 to 35,000 distinct CDR3 sequences; 7% to 8.5% were seen once. As to time point: healthy volunteer bleed at 2 weeks. Whole blood that had not been fractionated was the source of extracted total RNA. The sequenced material came from whole blood. These receptors all stem from a human donor in good health. Some clones in this sample may be carry-over from other donors' samples.

Points on this clonotype: A much more abundant neighbour one base away suggests this may be a read error. V and J are TRBV5-4 and TRBJ2-3; no definite D call. Germline V lookup: CDR1 SGHNT, CDR2 YYREEE (reference sequence). Trimming stripped 2 bases from V and 4 bases from J, with 2 bases between. The CDR3 is 11 residues long. DNA for the CDR3: TGTGCCAGCAGCTTCGCAGATACGCAGTATTTT. Translating it yields CASSFADTQYF.

This clonotype was counted ten times or more. The rearrangement joins TRBV10-3 to TRBJ2-5; 10 bases are a match to TRBD1. Germline V gene sequence: CDR1 ENHRY, CDR2 SYGVKD. Trimming removed 10 bases from V and 3 bases from J; junction bases left unmatched: 8. This CDR3 has 14 amino acids. In DNA form, the CDR3 reads TGTGCCACCGAGTCTGGGACAGGGGAAGAGACCCAGTACTTC. Its translation is CATESGTGEETQYF.

This clonotype has more than one count but fewer than ten. The chain is built from TRBV11-3 and TRBJ2-5; possible D gene TRBD2, 5 bases. This CDR3 comprises 15 residues. Trimming removed 5 bases from V and 5 bases from J, with 18 bases in between. Germline loops: CDR1 SGHNT, CDR2 YENEEA. CDR3 sequence (DNA): TGTGCCAGCAGCGCCGGCCGAGGAGGATGGGAGACCCAGTACTTC. This translates into CASSAGRGGWETQYF.

The chain uses TRBV4-3 and TRBJ2-3; no clear D. V was cut by 1 base and J by 1 base, with 12 bases left in between. Germline V gives CDR1 LGHNA, CDR2 YSLEER. CDR3 size: 16 residues. The CDR3 reads CASSQVQGLGTDTQYF. The CDR3 DNA sequence: TGCGCCAGCAGCCAAGTACAAGGGCTAGGCACAGATACGCAGTATTTT.

This clonotype was found many times. This sequence joins TRBV29-1 and TRBJ1-3; no clear D gene. The CDR3 contains 12 residues. V lost 2 bases and J 7 bases, leaving 9 bases between the germline ends. Germline CDR1 reads SQVTM; CDR2 reads ANQGSEA. CDR3 region: CSVETAGNTIYF. DNA of the CDR3: TGCAGCGTTGAAACAGCCGGGAACACCATATATTTT.

This clonotype was picked up many times. The chain uses TRBV5-1 and TRBJ1-1; possible D gene TRBD1, 5 bases. Per the germline V gene, CDR1 is SGHRS and CDR2 is YFSETQ. The CDR3 covers 14 residues. With 0 bases removed from V and 1 base from J, the gap between germline ends came to 7 bases. CDR3 coding DNA: TGCGCCAGCAGCTTGGGACAGCAGAACACTGAAGCTTTCTTT. Its protein is CASSLGQQNTEAFF. Complete variable domain (other parts from reference TRBV5-1 and TRBJ1-1): KAGVTQTPRYLIKTRGQQVTLSCSPISGHRSVSWYQQTPGQGLQFLFEYFSETQRNKGNFPGRFSGRQFSNSRSEMNVSTLELGDSALYLCASSLGQQNTEAFFGQGTRLTVV.

The V gene is TRBV5-4, the J gene TRBJ2-3; 8 positions agree with TRBD2. Trimming removed 1 base from V and 5 bases from J; junction bases left unmatched: 3. The CDR3 loop spans 14 amino acids. The V gene's germline CDR1 is SGHNT and CDR2 YYREEE (reference sequence). CDR3 in amino acids: CASSLFSGGDTQYF. CDR3 bases: TGTGCCAGCAGCTTGTTCAGCGGGGGAGATACGCAGTATTTT.

V usage is TRBV7-6 and J usage is TRBJ2-5; 7 bases align to TRBD1. Looked up from germline, CDR1 is SGHVS and CDR2 is FNYEAQ. This CDR3 contains 14 residues. The J segment lost 5 bases and the V segment lost 4 bases, leaving 7 bases of the junction unmatched. This CDR3 is CASSSNRDSETQYF. Written as DNA, the CDR3 is TGTGCCAGCAGCTCCAACCGGGACAGCGAGACCCAGTACTTC. Drawing the rest from reference TRBV7-6 and TRBJ2-5, the complete variable domain is GAGVSQSPRYKVTKRGQDVALRCDPISGHVSLYWYRQALGQGPEFLTYFNYEAQQDKSGLPNDRFSAERPEGSISTLTIQRTEQRDSAMYRCASSSNRDSETQYFGPGTRLLVL.

At least ten counts were recorded for this clonotype. CDR3 nucleotide sequence: TGTGCCATCAGTGAACGCTCCTACGAGCAGTACTTC. This gives the protein CAISERSYEQYF. J is TRBJ2-7 and V is TRBV10-3; no clear D gene. Germline CDR1 reads ENHRY; CDR2 reads SYGVKD. This CDR3 spans 12 amino acids. V lost 3 bases, J lost 0 bases, and 3 bases lay in between.

The table lists this clonotype with a few counts. The rearrangement joins TRBV10-3 to TRBJ2-1, with 7 bases matching TRBD1. CDR3 size: 13 residues. Losses at the gene ends were 8 bases for V and 8 bases for J; bases not matched to a gene: 9. The germline CDR1 and CDR2 sequences are ENHRY and SYGVKD. The CDR3 DNA reads TGTGCCATCGCTACAGGGGCTTACGATGAGCAGTTCTTC. It specifies CAIATGAYDEQFF.

This clonotype was found many times. The chain is built from TRBV6-4 and TRBJ2-1, with TRBD2 identical over 10 bases. Looked up from germline, CDR1 is MRHNA and CDR2 is SNTAGT. V shed 3 bases and J 3 bases; nucleotides not matched to a gene: 2. The CDR3 runs 15 residues. The CDR3 here is CASSDGTSDYNEQFF. The CDR3 DNA reads TGTGCCAGCAGTGATGGGACTAGCGACTACAATGAGCAGTTCTTC.

This clonotype has a count of ten or more. The rearrangement links TRBV12-3 or TRBV12-4 to TRBJ1-1; possible D gene TRBD1, 6 bases. This CDR3 has 12 residues. Trimming stripped 6 bases from V and 5 bases from J, with 10 bases between. The CDR3, as DNA: TGTGCCAGCAGACAGGGACCAACTGAAGCTTTCTTT. Translated: CASRQGPTEAFF.

There are many counts of this clonotype. The rearrangement uses TRBV30 and TRBJ1-6; tentatively, D is TRBD1 (6 bases). Trimming cost V 4 bases and J 3 bases, with 13 bases left between them. Germline values: CDR1 GTSNPN, CDR2 SVGIG (reference sequence). The CDR3 has 15 residues. The CDR3 region is CAWMGRGLYNSPLHF. Here the CDR3 DNA reads TGTGCCTGGATGGGCAGGGGACTCTATAATTCACCCCTCCACTTT.

This clonotype has a handful of counts. The genes are TRBV7-2 and TRBJ2-7; no definite D call. V was cut by 3 bases and J by 7 bases, with 10 bases left in between. This CDR3 contains 12 residues. CDR1 and CDR2 (germline): SGHTA, FQGNSA. The CDR3 loop reads CASSLRLSEQYF. CDR3 sequence (DNA): TGTGCCAGCAGCTTGCGGCTTTCGGAGCAGTACTTC.

By share, this clonotype ranks as medium-sized. The chain has TRBV9 and TRBJ1-6, with a possible D match to TRBD1 (5 bases). V dropped 0 bases and J dropped 7 bases, with 14 bases sitting between them. Germline V gene lookup returns CDR1 SGDLS and CDR2 YYNGEE. CDR3 length: 16 amino acids. The CDR3 DNA follows: TGTGCCAGCAGCGTAGGGGTCGGGACCGAAAATTCACCCCTCCACTTT. This gives the protein CASSVGVGTENSPLHF. Filled out from reference TRBV9 and TRBJ1-6, the complete variable domain reads DSGVTQTPKHLITATGQRVTLRCSPRSGDLSVYWYQQSLDQGLQFLIQYYNGEERAKGNILERFSAQQFPDLHSELNLSSLELGDSALYFCASSVGVGTENSPLHFGNGTRLTVT.

This chain connects TRBV6-5 to TRBJ2-7, with 10 bases lining up with TRBD1. The V gene end was trimmed by 0 bases and the J gene end by 2 bases; junction bases not matched to a gene: 7. This CDR3 is 17 amino acids long. Germline V gives CDR1 MNHEY, CDR2 SVGAGI. The CDR3 DNA is TGTGCCAGCAGTTACTCTAGTGGTGGGACAGGGGCCTACGAGCAGTACTTC. Translating gives CASSYSSGGTGAYEQYF.

This clonotype was recorded at least ten times. This rearrangement joins TRBV12-3 or TRBV12-4 to TRBJ1-6; possible D gene TRBD1, 6 bases. V was clipped by 4 bases and J by 8 bases, with 12 bases between them. The CDR3 is made up of 14 amino acids. The CDR3 region is CASSSGADYSPLHF. The CDR3 DNA follows: TGTGCCAGCAGTTCAGGGGCTGACTATTCACCCCTCCACTTT.

This clonotype was seen a few times. The CDR3 DNA sequence: TGTGCCAGCTCACCAGGAGGGCCAGATCAGCCCCAGCATTTT. It is translated as CASSPGGPDQPQHF. This chain uses TRBV18 with TRBJ1-5; no clear D. Germline loops: CDR1 KGHSH, CDR2 LQKENI. The CDR3 covers 14 residues. The germline V and J ends were trimmed by 2 bases and 5 bases, with 10 bases remaining between them.

A note on this clonotype: The CDR3 carries no conserved terminal phenylalanine or tryptophan, so it likely arises from a read error. The DNA is omitted, as the CDR3 cannot be located on it reliably, and the CDR3 follows TCRdb's listing. The chain carries TRBV5-4 and TRBJ2-1; the listed D gene, TRBD2, was not tested against the DNA. Germline V gene data show CDR1 as SGHNT and CDR2 as YYREEE (reference sequence). Both ends counted, the CDR3 spans 16 residues. The CDR3 sequence: CESSGRRAGTDKEQGG.

V gene TRBV3-1 combines with J gene TRBJ2-3; TRBD1 might be the D (5 bases). The CDR3 contains 13 residues. The V end was cut by 5 bases, the J end by 5 bases, with 11 bases between. CDR1 and CDR2 (germline): LGHDT, YNNKEL (reference sequence). CDR3 loop: CASSTRQQDTQYF. The CDR3 DNA is TGTGCCAGCAGCACCCGACAGCAAGATACGCAGTATTTT.

This sequence joins TRBV2 and TRBJ1-1; D gene unclear. V was trimmed by 6 bases and J by 5 bases, leaving 16 bases between them. The CDR3 has 14 amino acids. Germline V CDR1 and CDR2: SNHLY, FYNNEI. The CDR3 DNA reads as TGTGCCAGCAGGGATCGATGGGAATTGACTGAAGCTTTCTTT. This encodes CASRDRWELTEAFF.

This clonotype was seen a few times. J is TRBJ2-1 and V is TRBV6-5; 7 bases agree with TRBD1. The germline V gene has CDR1 MNHEY and CDR2 SVGAGI. CDR3 length: 16 residues. The V and J ends lost 2 bases and 8 bases, in that order; junction bases with no gene match: 12. The CDR3 here is CASSYPWGRGSHEQFF. In DNA form, the CDR3 reads TGTGCCAGCAGTTACCCTTGGGGCAGGGGGAGTCATGAGCAGTTCTTC.

This clonotype was recorded a few times. The V gene is TRBV6-5, the J gene TRBJ1-2, with TRBD1 identical over 8 bases. The CDR3 runs to 14 residues. Looked up from germline, CDR1 is MNHEY and CDR2 is SVGAGI. The J segment lost 4 bases and the V segment lost 5 bases, leaving 6 bases of the junction unmatched. DNA for the CDR3: TGTGCCAGCAGTGTGGACAGGGCGCCCTATGGCTACACCTTC. Its protein is CASSVDRAPYGYTF.

J is TRBJ2-7 and V is TRBV20-1; 9 bases fit TRBD2. Germline CDR1 reads DFQATT; CDR2 reads SNEGSKA (reference sequence). The V segment lost 3 bases and the J segment 4 bases; nucleotides outside the gene matches: 10. The CDR3 runs to 15 residues. CDR3 residues: CSASRVAGEGYEQYF. The CDR3 nucleotides are TGCAGTGCTAGCCGCGTAGCGGGAGAAGGATACGAGCAGTACTTC.

The table lists this clonotype with a few counts. The rearrangement links TRBV4-1 to TRBJ1-4, with D possibly matching TRBD1 (6 bases). V lost 2 bases and J 4 bases, leaving 11 bases between the germline ends. The length of the CDR3 is 15 residues. Germline CDR1 MGHRA, CDR2 YSYEKL. The CDR3 nucleotides are TGCGCCAGCAGCCAACAGACAGGACTTAATGAAAAACTGTTTTTT. Protein sequence: CASSQQTGLNEKLFF.

In its sample, this clonotype was seen many times. The rearrangement joins TRBV2 to TRBJ1-2; TRBD1 agrees at 8 bases. The CDR3 length is 13 residues. Unmatched junction bases numbered 7, after V lost 6 bases and J lost 7 bases. CDR1 and CDR2 (germline): SNHLY, FYNNEI. This CDR3 is CASREGQAGGYTF. The CDR3 coding sequence is TGTGCCAGCAGGGAGGGACAGGCCGGTGGCTACACCTTC. Combining the CDR3 with reference TRBV2 and TRBJ1-2 gives the whole variable domain EPEVTQTPSHQVTQMGQEVILRCVPISNHLYFYWYRQILGQKVEFLVSFYNNEISEKSEIFDDQFSVERPDGSNFTLKIRSTKLEDSAMYFCASREGQAGGYTFGSGTRLTVV.